The 4 T cell receptor beta chains presented below share a single source sample, sequenced in a study of blood T cells in healthy people across ages. PCR was performed a second time for about 7 to 11 cycles using a sample-barcoded 5' primer and a J-beta primer mix. Each CDR3 protein gets one entry after TCRdb re-called the 5' RACE reads with MiXCR. This sample has 2 million or so distinct CDR3 sequences, with 40% to 55% found just once. Sequenced material: blood. These receptors originate from a woman aged 40 to 50 in good health.

The chain recombines TRBV20-1 with TRBJ2-3; TRBD2 matches 7 bases. J lost 0 bases, V lost 3 bases, and 3 bases had no gene match. This CDR3 has 14 residues. Germline loops: CDR1 DFQATT, CDR2 SNEGSKA (reference sequence). CDR3 protein: CSASREASTDTQYF. The DNA of the CDR3 is TGCAGTGCTAGTCGGGAGGCTAGCACAGATACGCAGTATTTT.

CDR3 nucleotides: TGTGCCAGCAGTTACTCGATCGTTTCTCTCCCAGATACGCAGTATTTT. It translates to CASSYSIVSLPDTQYF. The genes are TRBV6-5 and TRBJ2-3; no reliable D call. The CDR3 covers 16 residues. Trimming took off 0 bases at V and 4 bases at J, with 14 bases between the two ends. CDR1 is MNHEY, CDR2 SVGAGI, per germline.

The V call is TRBV10-3, the J call TRBJ2-5; TRBD1 aligns across 8 bases. The DNA end lines up better with TRBJ2-7; the J call may be wrong. CDR1 is ENHRY, CDR2 SYGVKD, per germline. This CDR3 comprises 15 residues. The CDR3 coding sequence is TGTGCCATCAGATCAGACAGGGGTGTGACCTACGAGCAGTACTTC. As protein: CAIRSDRGVTYEQYF.

The V and J genes are TRBV3-1 and TRBJ2-7; D might be TRBD2 (7 bases). This CDR3 contains 17 residues. With 0 bases removed from V and 6 bases from J, the gap between germline ends came to 21 bases. The germline V gene encodes CDR1 LGHDT and CDR2 YNNKEL (reference sequence). The DNA for the CDR3 is TGTGCCAGCAGCCAAGATCGGGGGCTGAGGGGGGGCGGCGAGCAGTACTTC. It translates to CASSQDRGLRGGGEQYF.